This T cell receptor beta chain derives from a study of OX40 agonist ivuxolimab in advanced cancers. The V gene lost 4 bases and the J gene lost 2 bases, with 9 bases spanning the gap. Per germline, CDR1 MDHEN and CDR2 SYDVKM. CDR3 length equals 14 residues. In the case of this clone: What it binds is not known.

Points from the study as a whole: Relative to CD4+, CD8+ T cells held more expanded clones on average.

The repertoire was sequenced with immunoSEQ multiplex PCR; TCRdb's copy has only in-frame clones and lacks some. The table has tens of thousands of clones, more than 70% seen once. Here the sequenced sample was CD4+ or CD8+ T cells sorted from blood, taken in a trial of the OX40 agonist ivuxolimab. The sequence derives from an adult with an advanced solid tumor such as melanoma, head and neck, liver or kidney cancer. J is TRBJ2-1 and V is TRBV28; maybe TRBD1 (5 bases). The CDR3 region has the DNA TGTGCCAGCAGTTCCAGGGTTACCTACAATGAGCAGTTCTTC. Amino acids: CASSSRVTYNEQFF.